This T cell receptor (beta chain) was sequenced in a study of cytomegalovirus exposure and HLA in healthy donors (dated by TCRdb to 2016 to 2017). Context from the whole study: In an earlier analysis of several hundred of the donors, under 300 Gb of sequence data and 120 million or so unique TCR beta sequences from about 179 million T cells were reported. About 330 gigabases of sequencing data and approximately 92 million unique TCR sequences made up an early release that covered around 640 HLA-typed donors. Of the approximately 400 genotyped donors, approximately 80% fell in the genetic ancestry cluster associated with self-reported Caucasian donors. The aim of the study was to test whether cataloging public T cell receptors could identify signatures of past pathogen exposure. The study used immunosequencing to profile the T cell repertoires of approximately 650 subjects and linked those repertoires to cytomegalovirus serostatus. In addition to the first cohort of 666 subjects, a separate validation cohort of some 120 different subjects was used. To predict cytomegalovirus infection status, the study brought together high-throughput TCR immunosequencing, statistical association of individual TCRs with disease status, and machine learning. A later analysis re-examined previously published TCR beta repertoires from roughly 720 donors and added high-resolution HLA genotyping to investigate patterns of TCR occurrence. Rather than drawing on any new phenotypic data, the later analysis identified candidate immune exposures from TCR beta sequences and the way those sequences occurred across donors. An earlier analysis of around 580 of the donors used high-throughput TCR beta sequencing to judge whether each TCR beta V gene segment behaved as functional or pseudogenic. Donor age, sex, ethnicity and CMV serostatus were compiled alongside the repertoire data. A later genetic analysis used genome-wide SNP genotypes for about three fifths of the roughly 700 donors, treating that subset as a discovery cohort. Every discovery cohort repertoire had been produced on one sequencing platform. Both class I and class II loci were covered by HLA typing, at four-digit resolution. Typing coverage differed by locus: A, B, C, DRB1 and DQB1 were typed in about 629-640 donors, DQA1 in 500 to 550, DPA1 in around 610, and DPB1 in roughly 450. Four to six DR-DQ haplotypes were handled as single units for association and clustering, since linkage in the cohort was strong. Across roughly 420 genotyped donors of the cohort, an average of about 240,000 unique TCR beta nucleotide sequences per donor were sequenced, and 15% to 20% of those sequences were non-productive. What the work shows at the level of the full study, not this receptor alone: Linkage disequilibrium might explain the correlated functional status among segregating V segments, but an unknown experimental factor could not be ruled out. Because counts were too low, seventeen rarely observed V segments, including chromosome 9 orphons, were excluded from the earlier analysis of roughly 580 of the donors. In a later analysis, TCR association rates were found to vary across HLA loci, with the most associated TCRs seen for DRB1 alleles and the fewest for HLA-C alleles. Across donors, most TCR sequences were observed very rarely, whereas some public TCRs were present in many individuals. Several of the top co-occurrence clusters appeared to be linked to parvovirus B19, influenza, CMV and Epstein-Barr virus, according to a later analysis. The classifier was reported to diagnose cytomegalovirus status with high specificity and sensitivity in both the original cohort and the validation cohort. The presence/absence analyses assumed that sequencing depth was roughly uniform across donors, and that assumption may not be true. A later genetic analysis associated a missense DCLRE1C variant with V-gene and J-gene trimming of TCR beta chains, and an independent cohort replicated the association. A further reported finding was that TCR beta sequences accurately predicted the HLA-A and HLA-B alleles for most subjects in the first cohort. CMV serostatus was the only immune exposure information available for the cohort. A few of the identified cytomegalovirus-associated TCR beta chains were confirmed in vitro to be specific for cytomegalovirus antigens. In an earlier analysis of several hundred of the donors, most TCR beta V segments were observed in productive rearrangements about 90% or about 30% of the time, broadly matching IMGT annotations. When HLA alleles, especially DR and DQ, strongly co-occurred, attributing TCR associations to individual alleles was difficult. According to a later genetic analysis, donors in an Asian-associated ancestry cluster had fewer N-insertions in productive TCRs than the roughly 700-donor mean. In a later analysis, most CMV-associated TCR beta chains were found to appear HLA-restricted, with HLA associations seemingly driven largely by CMV exposure. Only TCR beta chains were sequenced in this cohort, and the absence of alpha or paired-chain data limited detectable features. In the study, 150 to 200 TCR beta chains were listed as associated with cytomegalovirus. In a later analysis, HLA-associated TCR beta chains were found to be more clonally expanded and to have lower generation probabilities than equally common non-associated chains. A later analysis associated about 17,000 TCR beta sequences with specific HLA alleles at a false discovery rate of 0.05. Because HLA typing was missing for some donors at each locus, association tests included only the typed subset. The sequencing pipeline was judged likely to have produced a cluster of highly shared sequence variants as a technical artifact. According to the authors, the approach could potentially be generalized to other disease states and immunological phenotypes. The 87-base-pair reads could not distinguish some IMGT-functional V segments, including TRBV6-2 and TRBV6-3, so those segments were excluded.

Between the V and J ends, shortened by 2 bases and 2 bases respectively, the junction contains 13 bases. Sequences MNHEY (CDR1) and SMNVEV (CDR2) are obtained from the germline V gene (reference sequence). Inclusive of the bounding cysteine and phenylalanine, the CDR3 is 15 residues long. Only the CDR3 region is kept as DNA, spanning 45 bases read in frame from base 1. The protocol used for the library was the immunoSEQ multiplex PCR assay. The multiplex PCR relied on a mix of 60 forward primers for TCR Vbeta segments and 13 reverse primers for TCR Jbeta segments. Amplification of the CDR3 region of rearranged TCR beta genes was performed with a multiplex PCR assay on genomic DNA. On the Illumina HiSeq System, the amplified TCR beta libraries were sequenced as 87-base-pair reads. On the authors' methods: Across the roughly 640 repertoires, a later analysis counted approximately 75 million unique TCR beta chains, about 10 million of which were shared by at least two donors. A nearest-neighbor algorithm error-corrected the raw reads and collapsed the reads into unique sequences, merging closely related sequences to remove PCR and sequencing errors. CDR3 sequences were aligned to IMGT reference sequences to assign V, D and J gene segments. Each retained sequence needed at least a six-nucleotide match to both a V gene segment and a J gene segment. Rearrangements were called productive when the CDR3 lacked stop codons and stayed in frame with V and J; all others were non-productive. CDR3 was defined by IMGT convention, running from the second conserved V-encoded cysteine to the conserved J-encoded phenylalanine. The earlier analysis of fewer than 750 of the donors excluded sequences that lacked an unambiguous match to a single V gene segment. An earlier analysis of fewer than 650 of the donors classified V segments as functional when productive rearrangements were above 56.7% and as segregating when the standard deviation between donors was above 5%. A statistical classification framework was built to diagnose cytomegalovirus status from the catalog of TCR beta chain sequences. A later analysis assigned V and J genes by comparing TCR nucleotide sequences with IMGT/GENE-DB human TR gene sequences. The TCRdist pipeline was used in a later analysis to assign CDR3 sequences and most-parsimonious VDJ recombination scenarios. A later analysis defined each TCR beta chain by its CDR3 amino acid sequence plus V-gene family, and excluded reads lacking a unique V-gene family. As a way to deal with suspected cross-contamination and a sequencing artifact, a later analysis dropped roughly 600 nucleotide sequences that were highly shared and had low generation probability. In a later analysis, a clonal expansion index for each public chain was calculated from normalized within-repertoire ranks of inferred template counts. In a later analysis, generation probabilities were computed using a VDJ recombination model fitted to out-of-frame rearrangements, and the results were checked against IGoR. In a later analysis, TCR-TCR, TCR-HLA and TCR-CMV co-occurrence was scored with hypergeometric tests, and a repertoire-size bias correction was applied to TCR pairs. A later analysis estimated false discovery rates by permuting HLA or CMV assignments 20 times. In a later analysis, co-occurring TCRs were grouped using DBSCAN, and TCRdist sequence similarity was added for clustering within HLA-allele-positive subsets. Repertoires with fewer than 30,000 or more than 120,000 public chains were left out of co-occurrence clustering, as were about five repertoires with anomalous nucleotide sharing. In its TCRdb copy, this immuneACCESS table keeps in-frame sequences only and misses some clones. Where compared with another copy, unresolved V genes explain less than half of these, and the others have no known cause. V, J and clone size are those of that table, while D and trimming were read from the DNA. For this sample there are around 71,000 clones; about 60% appear just once. The ten largest clonotypes hold approximately 5.4% of the sample.

The cohort consisted of approximately 670 healthy bone marrow donors. At the time of sampling, all cohort members were nominally healthy, though unrecorded immune exposures were likely present. The donor was CMV seropositive and was included in the group of almost 300 seropositive cohort members. A peripheral blood sample was provided by each donor, and peripheral blood mononuclear cells were used for TCR beta sequencing. The Qiagen DNeasy Blood Extraction Kit was used to extract genomic DNA from the blood cell samples. On this clone: Its antigen is unknown. No qualities accompany the bases; no much larger clone lies one base away.

This TCR derives from a man aged 25 to 45 in good health and CMV-seropositive. Recombination joined TRBV27 with TRBJ2-7; a tentative D match to TRBD2 spans 5 bases. Sequencing was performed on PBMCs. The nucleotide sequence reads as follows: TGTGCCAGCAGTTTAGAGGCGGGTCGGGCCTACGAGCAGTACTTC. It specifies CASSLEAGRAYEQYF.